What follows is one T cell receptor beta chain and its context. This clonotype was seen a few times. No antigen is known for it. One junction end disagrees with the germline gene, perhaps due to a read error. TCRdb shows the sequencer as Illumina HiSeq 2500. TCR beta libraries were prepared by quantitative 5'-RACE with molecular barcodes. Per the authors' processing: A new computational method, built on a probabilistic model of VDJ rearrangement, was used to identify disease-linked TCR variants. TCRdb reprocessing: public reads trimmed at Q25 with fastp, clones called with MiXCR, in-frame beta chains kept. Each CDR3 protein appears once, grouped with its most common genes and DNA. These V and J calls derive from TCRdb rather than the authors' analysis. Across this sample there are around 250,000 distinct CDR3 sequences, with 18% seen only once. Around a third of the sample rests with the top ten. Reading the germline V gene gives CDR1 SGHRS and CDR2 YFSETQ. From the cysteine through the phenylalanine, the CDR3 covers 17 amino acids. The sequence is cut down to CDR3 DNA, 51 bases in frame from base 1.

This entry belongs to a study of CD8 T cells in ankylosing spondylitis (dated by TCRdb to between 2016 and 2019). Concerning the study at large: T cell receptor beta repertoires were profiled in healthy donors and ankylosing spondylitis patients so that disease-linked TCR variants could be found. In total, the full study cohort was made up of over a hundred healthy donors and more than 20 ankylosing spondylitis patients. Samples of peripheral blood were taken, and for ankylosing spondylitis patients, synovial fluid was collected as well.

The full study reports these points: Some of the motif variants had been reported before in the synovial fluid and blood of reactive arthritis patients, a finding that suggests common disease-initiation mechanisms. A CD8+ phenotype was shown by the disease-linked clones, which were found at relatively low frequencies in peripheral blood. Blood from ankylosing spondylitis patients appeared to be characterized by a TCR beta motif made up of under ten highly homologous amino acid variants. According to the report, matched synovial fluid samples from ankylosing spondylitis patients were significantly enriched for the disease-linked clones.

The chain was built from TRBV5-1 and TRBJ2-1, with TRBD2 identical over 8 junction bases. The sequence was obtained from a male donor with ankylosing spondylitis or in good health (not recorded which). Material: blood, either unsorted or a sorted T cell fraction (not recorded which). The DNA reads as follows: TGCGCCAGCAGCTTGGCCGCAAGCGGGAGTCCTTACAATGAGCAGTTTTTC. Protein translation: CASSLAASGSPYNEQFF.